This T cell receptor beta chain was found in a study of blood T cell repertoires in COVID-19. Turning to the study itself: There were acute and convalescent COVID-19 samples, and they came from the United States, Italy and Spain. From T cells, B-cell-depleted T cells, or PBMCs came the material, which was cDNA or gDNA.

Per germline, CDR1 SGHDT and CDR2 YYEEEE. V was pared by 1 base and J by 6 bases, with 7 bases between. The CDR3 consists of 12 residues. How the authors handled the data: From reference gene primer amplification, estimates of nucleated cell counts were derived. TCRdb's copy holds only in-frame clones and misses some; the assay was immunoSEQ multiplex PCR. V and J calls and clone size are given by that table; D and trimming were obtained from the DNA. In the table there are 100,000 to 150,000 clones, 60% to 80% of which are singletons. The chain couples TRBV5-6 to TRBJ1-1; no firm D call. Sequenced sample: peripheral blood. The receptor's source is a human donor in a cohort sampled during active COVID-19. CDR3 DNA: TGTGCCAGCAGCTTGTGGGCATCTGAAGCTTTCTTT. Its translation is CASSLWASEAFF.